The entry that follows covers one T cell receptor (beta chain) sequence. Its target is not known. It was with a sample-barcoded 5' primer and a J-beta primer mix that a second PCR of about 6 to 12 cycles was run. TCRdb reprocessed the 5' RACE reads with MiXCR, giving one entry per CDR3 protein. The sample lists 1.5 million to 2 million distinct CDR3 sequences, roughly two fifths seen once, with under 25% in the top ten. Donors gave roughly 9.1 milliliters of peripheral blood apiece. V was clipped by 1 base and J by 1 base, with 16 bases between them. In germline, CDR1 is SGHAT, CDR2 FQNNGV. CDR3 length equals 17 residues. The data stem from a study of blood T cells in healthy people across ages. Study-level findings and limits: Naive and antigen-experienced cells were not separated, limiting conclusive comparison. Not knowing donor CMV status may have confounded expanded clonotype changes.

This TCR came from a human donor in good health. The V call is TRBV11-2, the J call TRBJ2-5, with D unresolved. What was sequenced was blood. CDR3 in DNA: TGTGCCAGCAGCTTAGGCCTTTATGGGTCTAGCCAAGAGACCCAGTACTTC. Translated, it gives CASSLGLYGSSQETQYF.